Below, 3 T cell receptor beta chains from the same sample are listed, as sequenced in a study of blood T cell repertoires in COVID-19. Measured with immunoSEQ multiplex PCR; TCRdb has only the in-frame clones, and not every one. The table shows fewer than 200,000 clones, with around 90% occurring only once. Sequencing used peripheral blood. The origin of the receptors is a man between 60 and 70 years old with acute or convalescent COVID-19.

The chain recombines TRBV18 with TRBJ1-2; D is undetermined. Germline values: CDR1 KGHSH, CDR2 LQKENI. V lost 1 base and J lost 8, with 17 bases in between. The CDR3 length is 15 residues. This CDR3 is CASSPLPTDGYGYTF. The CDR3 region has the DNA TGTGCCAGCTCACCACTTCCAACAGACGGTTACGGCTACACCTTC.

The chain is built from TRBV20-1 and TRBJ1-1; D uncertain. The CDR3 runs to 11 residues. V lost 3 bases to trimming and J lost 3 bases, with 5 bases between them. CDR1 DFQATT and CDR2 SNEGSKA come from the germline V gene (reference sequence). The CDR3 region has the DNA TGCAGTGCTAGTTCGGACACTGAAGCTTTCTTT. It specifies CSASSDTEAFF.

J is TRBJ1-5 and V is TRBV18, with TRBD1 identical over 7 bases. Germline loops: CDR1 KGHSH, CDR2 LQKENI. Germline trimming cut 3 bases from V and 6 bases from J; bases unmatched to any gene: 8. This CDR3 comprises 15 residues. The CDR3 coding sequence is TGTGCCAGCTCACCGATGACAGGGCCGAGTCAGCCCCAGCATTTT. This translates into CASSPMTGPSQPQHF.